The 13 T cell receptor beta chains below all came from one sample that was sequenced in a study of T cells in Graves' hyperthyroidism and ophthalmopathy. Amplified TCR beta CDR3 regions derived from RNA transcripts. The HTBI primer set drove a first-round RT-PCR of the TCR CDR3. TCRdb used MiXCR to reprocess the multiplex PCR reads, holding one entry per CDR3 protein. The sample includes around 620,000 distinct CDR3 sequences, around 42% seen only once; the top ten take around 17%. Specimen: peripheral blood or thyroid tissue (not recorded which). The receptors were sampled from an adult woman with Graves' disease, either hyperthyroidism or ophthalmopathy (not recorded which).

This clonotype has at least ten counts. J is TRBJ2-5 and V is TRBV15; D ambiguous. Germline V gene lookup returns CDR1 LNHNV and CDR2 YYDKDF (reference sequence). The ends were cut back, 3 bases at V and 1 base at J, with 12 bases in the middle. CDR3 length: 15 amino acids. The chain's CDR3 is CATSSGSDTQETQYF. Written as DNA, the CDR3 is TGTGCCACCAGCAGTGGCTCCGACACCCAAGAGACCCAGTACTTC.

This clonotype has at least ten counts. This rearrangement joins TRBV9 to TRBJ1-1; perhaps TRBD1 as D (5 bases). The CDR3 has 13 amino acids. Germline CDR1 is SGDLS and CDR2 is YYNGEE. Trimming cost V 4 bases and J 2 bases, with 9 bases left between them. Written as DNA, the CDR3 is TGTGCCAGCAGCATCGACAGTAACACTGAAGCTTTCTTT. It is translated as CASSIDSNTEAFF.

In DNA form, the CDR3 reads TGTGCCATCACAGTGGAGCCGCAACCAAACTTGGGCTATGGCTACACCTTC. Its translation: CAITVEPQPNLGYGYTF. This chain joins TRBV2 and TRBJ1-2; D remains ambiguous. The CDR3 runs 17 residues. CDR1 is SNHLY and CDR2 is FYNNEI in the germline V gene. Trimming shortened V by 10 bases and J by 4 bases, and 28 bases separated the two germline ends.

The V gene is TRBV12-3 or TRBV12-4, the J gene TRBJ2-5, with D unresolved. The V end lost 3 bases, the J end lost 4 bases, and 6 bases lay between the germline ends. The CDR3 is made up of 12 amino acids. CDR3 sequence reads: CASSLWRETQYF. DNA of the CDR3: TGTGCCAGCAGTTTGTGGAGAGAGACCCAGTACTTC.

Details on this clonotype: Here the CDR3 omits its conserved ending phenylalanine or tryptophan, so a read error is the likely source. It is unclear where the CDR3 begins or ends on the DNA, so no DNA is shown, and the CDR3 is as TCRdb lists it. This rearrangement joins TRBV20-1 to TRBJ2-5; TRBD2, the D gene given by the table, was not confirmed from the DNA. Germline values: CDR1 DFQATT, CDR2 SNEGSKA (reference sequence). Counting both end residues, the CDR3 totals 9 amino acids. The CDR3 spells CSASVGRNY.

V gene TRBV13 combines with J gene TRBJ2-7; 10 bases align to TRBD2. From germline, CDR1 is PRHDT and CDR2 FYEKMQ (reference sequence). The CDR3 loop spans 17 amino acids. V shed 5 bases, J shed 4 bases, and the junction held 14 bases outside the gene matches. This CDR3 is CASSPPLQVAGGYEQYF. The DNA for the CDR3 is TGTGCCAGCAGCCCTCCTCTCCAGGTAGCGGGAGGATACGAGCAGTACTTC.

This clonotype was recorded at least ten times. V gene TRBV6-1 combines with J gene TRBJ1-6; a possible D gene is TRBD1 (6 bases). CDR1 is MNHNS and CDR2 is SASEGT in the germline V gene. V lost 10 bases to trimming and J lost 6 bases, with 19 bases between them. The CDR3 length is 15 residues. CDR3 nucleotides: TGTGCCACCACCGGGACACGGGAACCTAATTCACCCCTCCACTTT. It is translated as CATTGTREPNSPLHF.

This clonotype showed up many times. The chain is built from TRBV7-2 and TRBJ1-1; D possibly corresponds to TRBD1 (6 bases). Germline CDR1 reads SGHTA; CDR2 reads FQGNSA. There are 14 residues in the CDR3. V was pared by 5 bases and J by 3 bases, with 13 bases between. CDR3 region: CASSRSQGYTEAFF. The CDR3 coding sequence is TGTGCCAGCAGCAGATCCCAGGGGTACACTGAAGCTTTCTTT.

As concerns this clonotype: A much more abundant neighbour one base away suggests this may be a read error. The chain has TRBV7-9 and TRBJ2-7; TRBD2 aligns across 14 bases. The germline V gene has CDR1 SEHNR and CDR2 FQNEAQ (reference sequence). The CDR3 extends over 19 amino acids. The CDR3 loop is CPSSLAPGLAGVTSYEQYF. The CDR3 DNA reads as TGTCCCAGCAGCTTAGCTCCGGGACTAGCGGGAGTCACCTCCTACGAGCAGTACTTC.

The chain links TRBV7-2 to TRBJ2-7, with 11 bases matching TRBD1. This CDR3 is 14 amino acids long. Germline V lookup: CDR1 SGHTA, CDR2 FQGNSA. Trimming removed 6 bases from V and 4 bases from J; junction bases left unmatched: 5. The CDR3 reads CASSEGTGGYEQYF. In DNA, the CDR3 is TGTGCCAGCAGTGAAGGGACAGGGGGTTACGAGCAGTACTTC.

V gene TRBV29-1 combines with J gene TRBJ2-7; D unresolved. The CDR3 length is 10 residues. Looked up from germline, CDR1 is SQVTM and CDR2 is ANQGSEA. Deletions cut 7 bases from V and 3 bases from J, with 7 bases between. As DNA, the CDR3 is TGCAGCGGACGTTTCTACGAGCAGTACTTC. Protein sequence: CSGRFYEQYF.

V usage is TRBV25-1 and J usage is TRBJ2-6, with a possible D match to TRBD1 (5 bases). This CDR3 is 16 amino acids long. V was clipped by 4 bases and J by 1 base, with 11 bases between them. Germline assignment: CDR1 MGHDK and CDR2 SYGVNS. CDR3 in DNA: TGTGCCAGCAGTGCTTACAGGAATTCTGGGGCCAACGTCCTGACTTTC. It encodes CASSAYRNSGANVLTF.

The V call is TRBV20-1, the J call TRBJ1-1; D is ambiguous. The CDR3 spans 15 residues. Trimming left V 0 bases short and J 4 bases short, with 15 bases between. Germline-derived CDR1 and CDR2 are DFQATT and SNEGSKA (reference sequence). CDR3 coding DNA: TGCAGTGCTAGAGATCAGCCGGGGTTGGGCACTGAAGCTTTCTTT. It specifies CSARDQPGLGTEAFF.